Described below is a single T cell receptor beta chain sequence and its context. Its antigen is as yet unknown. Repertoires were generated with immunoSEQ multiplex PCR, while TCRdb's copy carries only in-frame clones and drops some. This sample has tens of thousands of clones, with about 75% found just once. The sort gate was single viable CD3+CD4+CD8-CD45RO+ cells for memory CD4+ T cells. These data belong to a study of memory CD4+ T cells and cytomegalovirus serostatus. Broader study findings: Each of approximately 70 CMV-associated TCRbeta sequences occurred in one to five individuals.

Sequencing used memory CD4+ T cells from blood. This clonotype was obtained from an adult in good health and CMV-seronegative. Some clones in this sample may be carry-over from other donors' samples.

CDR3 protein: CASSQVSGGTDTQYF. Here the CDR3 DNA reads TGCGCCAGCAGCCAAGTTAGCGGGGGGACAGATACGCAGTATTTT. The V and J genes are TRBV4-1 and TRBJ2-3; 10 bases line up with TRBD2. V lost 1 base to trimming and J lost 3 bases; unmatched junction nucleotides: 1. The CDR3 extends over 15 amino acids. Germline assignment: CDR1 MGHRA and CDR2 YSYEKL.